This T cell receptor (beta chain) derives from a study of T cell responses to AZD1222 COVID-19 vaccine. Study-level points and caveats: After the peak T cell response, and only then, were repertoires sampled. Reportedly, nearly half the spike-specific TCRs target unmutated variant regions. Seropositive at baseline were only six or seven AZD1222 recipients. Clonal diversity was possibly underestimated, and the donors were mostly white British, with more females.

With respect to this clone: As yet, its antigen is unknown.

Assay: immunoSEQ multiplex PCR; the TCRdb copy retains only in-frame clones and omits some. The sample carries 180,000 or so clones, 88% recorded once. This CDR3 has 14 residues. V lost 0 bases and J lost 7, with 10 bases in between. Germline CDR1 LGHDT, CDR2 YNNKEL (reference sequence). Sequencing was performed on peripheral blood, taken 28 days after the second AZD1222 dose. The gene calls are TRBV3-1 (or the pseudogene TRBV3-2) and TRBJ2-1, with no clear D. The TCR originated in an adult who received the AZD1222 COVID-19 vaccine. The CDR3: CASSQDAVENEQFF. The CDR3 nucleotides read TGTGCCAGCAGCCAAGATGCCGTAGAGAATGAGCAGTTCTTC.